This TCR beta chain was documented in a study of a mutant IDH1 vaccine in newly diagnosed glioma (dated by TCRdb to 2020 to 2023). General notes on the study: Vaccination started 4-6 weeks after radiotherapy alone, or was given together with temozolomide cycles in the groups whose treatment included chemotherapy. Of the approximately 33 treated patients, approximately 62% were male and around 40% were female, and the mean age was approximately 37 years. Prior to enrollment, patients had been given standard therapy consisting of radiotherapy alone, temozolomide alone, or radiochemotherapy with temozolomide, with the combination given to most patients. The week-35 safety follow-up was designated visit V12, and the week-47 end of study was designated visit V13. Peripheral blood was collected at six visits: V03 (baseline), V05, V07, V10, V12 and V13. Longitudinal TCRB deep sequencing was done for about two dozen treated patients, wherever samples were available for exploratory analyses. Results the study describes overall, beyond this receptor: Pseudoprogression appeared unrelated to alterations in the top peripheral T cell clonotypes detected by TCRB sequencing. PBMC samples for TCRB deep sequencing were selected based on availability. Immune responses induced by the vaccine were seen in roughly 92% of patients across multiple MHC alleles. It was noted by the authors that analyses of patient blood samples could not be reproduced owing to sample limitations.

The time point label corresponds to: week 35, safety follow-up. A 20-mer mutant IDH1 peptide at 300 micrograms in Montanide made up each vaccine dose, which was injected subcutaneously together with topical imiquimod. Patients were given eight vaccinations, in weeks 1, 3, 5, 7, 11, 15, 19 and 23, which matched visits V03 through V10. All donors had newly diagnosed IDH1-mutant astrocytomas of WHO grade 3 or 4 that showed loss of nuclear ATRX. The samples were drawn from NOA16, a multicentre, single-arm, open-label phase I trial in Germany that tested a mutant IDH1 peptide vaccine in humans for the first time. Genomic DNA for TCRB sequencing was extracted from EDTA blood using the DNeasy Blood and Tissue Kit. On this clone itself: The clone's antigen remains unknown. No base qualities exist here, and no much larger clone lies one base off it.

Sequences SGHRS (CDR1) and YFSETQ (CDR2) are obtained from the germline V gene. V is cut by 6 bases and J by 6 bases, and the space between the germline ends is 12 bases. The CDR3 measures 12 amino acids from cysteine to phenylalanine. CDR3 DNA only is kept here, 36 bases in frame from base 1. Library construction relied on the immunoSEQ multiplex PCR assay. The hsTCRB Kit was used according to the manufacturer's protocol to amplify rearranged TCR beta chain sequences. An Illumina MiSeq was used to sequence the TCRB libraries. As for the original processing: Demultiplexing, trimming and gene mapping were performed with the kit vendor's proprietary platform. Imported from immuneACCESS, the table was reduced by TCRdb to in-frame sequences with V and J called. These copies leave out some clones; in studies compared against another copy, an unresolved V gene accounts for under half, and the cause of the remainder is not known. Clone size and V and J calls were adopted from that table, with D and trimming inferred from the DNA. Counted in this sample were some 45,000 clones; roughly 84% of them appeared once. The top ten clones comprise under 6% of the sample.

The V gene is TRBV5-1 and the J gene is TRBJ1-2, with TRBD1 perhaps the D gene, on 5 matching bases. The clonotype originates from a woman between 50 and 59 years old with glioma. Sequences were derived from PBMCs, sampled from a glioma patient whose treatment included an IDH1 peptide vaccine. The CDR3 region: CASIGGGDGYTF. At the DNA level, the sequence is TGCGCCAGCATCGGGGGAGGGGATGGCTACACCTTC.